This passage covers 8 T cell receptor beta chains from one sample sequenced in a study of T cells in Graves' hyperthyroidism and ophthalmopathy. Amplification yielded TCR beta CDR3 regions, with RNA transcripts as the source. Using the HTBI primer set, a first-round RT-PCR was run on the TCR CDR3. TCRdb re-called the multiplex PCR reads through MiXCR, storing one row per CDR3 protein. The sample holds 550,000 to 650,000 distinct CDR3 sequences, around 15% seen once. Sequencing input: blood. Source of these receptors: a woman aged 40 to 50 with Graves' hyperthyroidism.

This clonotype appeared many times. CDR3 bases: TGTGCCAGCAGTCTCCTCAGTGACTTCTCCTACAATGAGCAGTTCTTC. Encoded protein: CASSLLSDFSYNEQFF. The chain has TRBV28 and TRBJ2-1; D remains unclear. V dropped 5 bases and J dropped 0 bases, with 14 bases sitting between them. The CDR3 spans 16 residues. CDR1 and CDR2 (germline): MDHEN, SYDVKM. The variable domain in full, with the rest retrieved from reference TRBV28 and TRBJ2-1, is DVKVTQSSRYLVKRTGEKVFLECVQDMDHENMFWYRQDPGLGLRLIYFSYDVKMKEKGDIPEGYSVSREKKERFSLILESASTNQTSMYLCASSLLSDFSYNEQFFGPGTRLTVL.

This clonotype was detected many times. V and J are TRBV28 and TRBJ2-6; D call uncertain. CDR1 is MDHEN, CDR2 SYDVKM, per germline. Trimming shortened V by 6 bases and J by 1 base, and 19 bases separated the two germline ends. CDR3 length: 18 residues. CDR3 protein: CASRGNGATPSGANVLTF. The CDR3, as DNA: TGTGCCAGCAGGGGGAATGGAGCTACCCCGTCTGGGGCCAACGTCCTGACTTTC.

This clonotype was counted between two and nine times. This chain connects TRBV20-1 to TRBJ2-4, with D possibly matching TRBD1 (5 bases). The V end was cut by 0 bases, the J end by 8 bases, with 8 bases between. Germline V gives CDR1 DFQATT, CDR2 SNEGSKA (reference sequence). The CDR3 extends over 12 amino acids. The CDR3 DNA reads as TGCAGTGCTAGAGATCTAGGGGACATTCAGTACTTC. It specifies CSARDLGDIQYF.

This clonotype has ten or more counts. The chain's CDR3 is CASSQDEGLTSTDTQYF. The CDR3 bases are TGCGCCAGCAGCCAAGATGAAGGGTTAACTAGCACAGATACGCAGTATTTT. The J gene is TRBJ2-3, the V gene TRBV4-1; D gene uncertain. V lost 0 bases and J 0 bases, leaving 13 bases between the germline ends. Per the germline V gene, CDR1 is MGHRA and CDR2 is YSYEKL. This CDR3 has 17 amino acids.

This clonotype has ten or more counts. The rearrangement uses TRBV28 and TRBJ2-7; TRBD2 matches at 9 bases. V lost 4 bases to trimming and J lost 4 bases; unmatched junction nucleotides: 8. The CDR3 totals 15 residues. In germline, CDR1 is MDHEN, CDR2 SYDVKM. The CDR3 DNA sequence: TGTGCCAGCAGTTCCTTTAGCGGGAGTCGGTACGAGCAGTACTTC. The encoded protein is CASSSFSGSRYEQYF. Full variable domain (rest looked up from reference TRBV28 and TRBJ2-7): DVKVTQSSRYLVKRTGEKVFLECVQDMDHENMFWYRQDPGLGLRLIYFSYDVKMKEKGDIPEGYSVSREKKERFSLILESASTNQTSMYLCASSSFSGSRYEQYFGPGTRLTVT.

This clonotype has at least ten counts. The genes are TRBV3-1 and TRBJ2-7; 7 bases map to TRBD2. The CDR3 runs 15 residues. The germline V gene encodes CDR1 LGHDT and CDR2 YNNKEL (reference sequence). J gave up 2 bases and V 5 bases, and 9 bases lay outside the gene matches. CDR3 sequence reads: CASSFSSSGTYEQYF. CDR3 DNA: TGTGCCAGCAGCTTTTCGTCTAGCGGCACCTACGAGCAGTACTTC.

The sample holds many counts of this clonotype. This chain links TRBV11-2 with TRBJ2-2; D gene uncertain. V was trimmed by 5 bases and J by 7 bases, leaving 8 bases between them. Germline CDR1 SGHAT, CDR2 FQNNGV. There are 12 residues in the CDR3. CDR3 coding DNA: TGTGCCAGCAGCACGCTTGACGGGGAGCTGTTTTTT. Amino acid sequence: CASSTLDGELFF.

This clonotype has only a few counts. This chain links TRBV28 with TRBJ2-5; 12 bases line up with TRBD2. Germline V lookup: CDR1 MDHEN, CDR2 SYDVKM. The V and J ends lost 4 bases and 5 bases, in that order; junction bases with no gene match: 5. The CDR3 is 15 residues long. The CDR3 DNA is TGTGCCAGCAGTTCCCCTAGCGGGAGGGCTGAGACCCAGTACTTC. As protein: CASSSPSGRAETQYF.